This paragraph reports one T cell receptor beta chain. The table came from immunoSEQ multiplex PCR; TCRdb's copy has only in-frame clones and leaves some out. The sample holds about 34,000 clones; roughly three quarters are singletons and the top ten take approximately 16%. This sample was taken from a study of blood T cell repertoires in COVID-19. Overall study context: The study drew acute and convalescent COVID-19 samples from the United States, Italy and Spain.

CDR3 length equals 13 residues. CDR1 and CDR2 (germline): SGHRS, YFSETQ. Trimming took 3 bases from V and 7 from J, leaving 14 bases between them. The clonotype originates from a human donor in a cohort sampled during active COVID-19. Material: peripheral blood. J is TRBJ2-7 and V is TRBV5-1; D is possibly TRBD2 (5 bases). CDR3 region: CASSSGITREQYF. For the CDR3, the DNA is TGCGCCAGCAGCTCCGGGATCACGCGGGAGCAGTACTTC.